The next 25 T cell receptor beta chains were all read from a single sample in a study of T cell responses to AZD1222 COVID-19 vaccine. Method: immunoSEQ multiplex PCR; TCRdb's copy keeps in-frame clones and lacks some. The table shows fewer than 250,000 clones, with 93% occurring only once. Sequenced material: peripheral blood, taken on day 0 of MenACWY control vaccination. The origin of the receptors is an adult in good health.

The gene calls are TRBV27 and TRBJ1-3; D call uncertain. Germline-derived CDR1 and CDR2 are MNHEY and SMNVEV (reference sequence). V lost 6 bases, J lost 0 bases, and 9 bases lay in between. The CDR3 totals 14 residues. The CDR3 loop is CASRGLISGNTIYF. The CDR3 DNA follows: TGTGCCAGCAGAGGACTCATCTCTGGAAACACCATATATTTT.

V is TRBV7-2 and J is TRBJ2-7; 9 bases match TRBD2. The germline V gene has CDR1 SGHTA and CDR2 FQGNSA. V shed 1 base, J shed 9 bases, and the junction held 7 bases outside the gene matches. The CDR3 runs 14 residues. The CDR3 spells CASSLGASGDGQYF. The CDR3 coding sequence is TGTGCCAGCAGCTTAGGGGCTAGCGGGGATGGGCAGTACTTC.

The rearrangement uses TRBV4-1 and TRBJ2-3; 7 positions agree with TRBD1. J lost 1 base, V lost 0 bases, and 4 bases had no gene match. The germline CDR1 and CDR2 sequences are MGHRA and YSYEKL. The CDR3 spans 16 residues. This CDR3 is CASSQDITGGTDTQYF. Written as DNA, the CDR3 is TGCGCCAGCAGCCAAGATATAACAGGGGGCACAGATACGCAGTATTTT.

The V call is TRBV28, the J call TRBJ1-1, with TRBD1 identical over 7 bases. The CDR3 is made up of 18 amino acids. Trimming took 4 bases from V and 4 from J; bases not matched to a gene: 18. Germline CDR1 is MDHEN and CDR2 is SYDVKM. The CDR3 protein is CASSSPRPKGAEGTEAFF. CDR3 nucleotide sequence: TGTGCCAGCAGTTCCCCACGGCCGAAGGGGGCGGAGGGCACTGAAGCTTTCTTT. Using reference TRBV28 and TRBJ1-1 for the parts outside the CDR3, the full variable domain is DVKVTQSSRYLVKRTGEKVFLECVQDMDHENMFWYRQDPGLGLRLIYFSYDVKMKEKGDIPEGYSVSREKKERFSLILESASTNQTSMYLCASSSPRPKGAEGTEAFFGQGTRLTVV.

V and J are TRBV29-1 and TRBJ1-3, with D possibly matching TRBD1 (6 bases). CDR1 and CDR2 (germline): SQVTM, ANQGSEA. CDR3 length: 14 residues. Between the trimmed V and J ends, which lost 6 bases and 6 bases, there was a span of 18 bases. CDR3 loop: CSVTSTGATNTIYF. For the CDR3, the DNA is TGCAGCGTCACCTCCACGGGGGCCACAAACACCATATATTTT.

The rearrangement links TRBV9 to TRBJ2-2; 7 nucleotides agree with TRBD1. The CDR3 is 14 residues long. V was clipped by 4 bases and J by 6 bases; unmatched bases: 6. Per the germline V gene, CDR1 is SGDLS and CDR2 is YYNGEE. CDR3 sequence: CASSLGTGAGELFF. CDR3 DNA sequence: TGTGCCAGCAGCCTAGGTACAGGGGCCGGGGAGCTGTTTTTT.

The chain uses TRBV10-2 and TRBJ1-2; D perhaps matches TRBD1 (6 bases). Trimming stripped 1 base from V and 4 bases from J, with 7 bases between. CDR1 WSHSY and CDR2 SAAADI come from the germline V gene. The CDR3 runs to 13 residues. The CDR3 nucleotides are TGCGCCAGCAGTGAGTGGGACACCTATGGCTACACCTTC. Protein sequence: CASSEWDTYGYTF.

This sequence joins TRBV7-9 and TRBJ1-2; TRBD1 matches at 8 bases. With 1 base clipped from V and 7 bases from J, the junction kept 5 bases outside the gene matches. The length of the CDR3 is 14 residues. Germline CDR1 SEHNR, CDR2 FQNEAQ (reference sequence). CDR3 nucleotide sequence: TGTGCCAGCAGCTTAGGAGCAGGGGGCTCTGGCTACACCTTC. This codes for CASSLGAGGSGYTF.

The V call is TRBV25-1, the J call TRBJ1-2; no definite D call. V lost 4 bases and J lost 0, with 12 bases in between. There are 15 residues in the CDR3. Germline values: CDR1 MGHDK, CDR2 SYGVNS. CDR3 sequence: CASSAGGATNYGYTF. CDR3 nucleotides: TGTGCCAGCAGTGCGGGAGGAGCTACTAACTATGGCTACACCTTC.

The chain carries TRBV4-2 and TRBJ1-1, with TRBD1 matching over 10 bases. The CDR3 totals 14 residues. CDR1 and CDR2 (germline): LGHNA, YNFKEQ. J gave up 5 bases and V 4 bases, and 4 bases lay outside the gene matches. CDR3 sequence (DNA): TGTGCCAGCAGCCCACTGGGACAGGGGACTGAAGCTTTCTTT. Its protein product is CASSPLGQGTEAFF.

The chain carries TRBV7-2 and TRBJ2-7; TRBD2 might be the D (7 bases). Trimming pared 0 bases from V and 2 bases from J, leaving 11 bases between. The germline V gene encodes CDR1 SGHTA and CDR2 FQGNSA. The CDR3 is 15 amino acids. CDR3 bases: TGTGCCAGCAGCTTAGCAGCCGGGGGGCCCTACGAGCAGTACTTC. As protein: CASSLAAGGPYEQYF.

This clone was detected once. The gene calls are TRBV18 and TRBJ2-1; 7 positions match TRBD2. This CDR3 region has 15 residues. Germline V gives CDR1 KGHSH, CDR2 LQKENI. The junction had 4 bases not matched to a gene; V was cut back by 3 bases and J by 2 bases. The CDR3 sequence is CASSPGGSPYNEQFF. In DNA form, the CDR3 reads TGTGCCAGCTCACCGGGGGGGAGCCCCTACAATGAGCAGTTCTTC.

The CDR3 here is CASSPGQGYMNTEAFF. The CDR3 nucleotides read TGTGCCAGCAGTCCCGGACAGGGGTACATGAACACTGAAGCTTTCTTT. The chain recombines TRBV3-1 (or the pseudogene TRBV3-2) with TRBJ1-1, with TRBD1 identical over 9 bases. After removal of 6 bases from V and 0 bases from J, the junction contained 8 bases not matched to a gene. Germline loops: CDR1 LGHDT, CDR2 YNNKEL (reference sequence). The CDR3 sequence is 16 residues long.

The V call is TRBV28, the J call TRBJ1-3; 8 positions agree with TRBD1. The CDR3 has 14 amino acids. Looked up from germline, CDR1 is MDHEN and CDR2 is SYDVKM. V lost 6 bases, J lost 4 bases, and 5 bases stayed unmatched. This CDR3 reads CASRTGGSGNTIYF. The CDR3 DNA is TGTGCCAGCAGAACAGGGGGGTCGGGAAACACCATATATTTT.

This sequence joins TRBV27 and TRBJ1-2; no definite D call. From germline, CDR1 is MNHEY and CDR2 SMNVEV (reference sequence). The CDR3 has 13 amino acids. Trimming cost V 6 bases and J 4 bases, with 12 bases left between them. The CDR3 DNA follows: TGTGCCAGCAGGACCTGGGGTAGCTATGGCTACACCTTC. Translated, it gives CASRTWGSYGYTF.

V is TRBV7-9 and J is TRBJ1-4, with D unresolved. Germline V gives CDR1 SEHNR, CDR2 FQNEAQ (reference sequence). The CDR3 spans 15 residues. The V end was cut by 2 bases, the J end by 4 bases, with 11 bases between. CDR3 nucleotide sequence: TGTGCCAGCAGCTTACCGGGTGTCGGTAATGAAAAACTGTTTTTT. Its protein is CASSLPGVGNEKLFF. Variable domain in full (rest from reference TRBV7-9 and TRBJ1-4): DTGVSQNPRHKITKRGQNVTFRCDPISEHNRLYWYRQTLGQGPEFLTYFQNEAQLEKSRLLSDRFSAERPKGSFSTLEIQRTEQGDSAMYLCASSLPGVGNEKLFFGSGTQLSVL.

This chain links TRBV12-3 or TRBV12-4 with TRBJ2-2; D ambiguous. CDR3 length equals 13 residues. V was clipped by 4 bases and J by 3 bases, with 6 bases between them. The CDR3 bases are TGTGCCAGCAGTTCGCAGTACACCGGGGAGCTGTTTTTT. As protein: CASSSQYTGELFF.

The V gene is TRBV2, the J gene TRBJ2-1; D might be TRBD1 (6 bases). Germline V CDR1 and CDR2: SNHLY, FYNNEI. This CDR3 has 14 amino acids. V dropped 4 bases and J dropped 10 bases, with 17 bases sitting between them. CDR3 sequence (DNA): TGTGCCAGCAGTGGGACTGGGGGCAGCACGGAGCAGTTCTTC. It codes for CASSGTGGSTEQFF.

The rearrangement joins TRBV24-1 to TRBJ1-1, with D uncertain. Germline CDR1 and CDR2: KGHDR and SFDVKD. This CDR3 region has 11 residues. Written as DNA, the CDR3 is TGTCCACCGTCGGCGAACACTGAAGCTTTCTTT. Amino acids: CPPSANTEAFF.

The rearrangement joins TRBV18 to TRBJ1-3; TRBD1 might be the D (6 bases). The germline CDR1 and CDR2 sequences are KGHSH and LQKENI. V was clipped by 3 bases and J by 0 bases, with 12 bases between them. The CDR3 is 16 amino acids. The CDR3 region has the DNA TGTGCCAGCTCACCGGCGACAGGACGCTCTGGAAACACCATATATTTT. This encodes CASSPATGRSGNTIYF.

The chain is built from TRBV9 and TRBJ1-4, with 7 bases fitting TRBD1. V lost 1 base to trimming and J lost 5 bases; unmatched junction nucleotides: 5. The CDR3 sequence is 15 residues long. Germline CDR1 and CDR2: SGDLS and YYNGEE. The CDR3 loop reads CASSVRAGGNEKLFF. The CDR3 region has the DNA TGTGCCAGCAGCGTACGAGCAGGGGGAAATGAAAAACTGTTTTTT.

CDR3 residues: CASRVGTNYGYTF. The CDR3 DNA is TGTGCCAGCCGGGTGGGAACTAACTATGGCTACACCTTC. The chain uses TRBV6-5 and TRBJ1-2; D uncertain. V was pared by 8 bases and J by 0 bases, with 10 bases between. The germline CDR1 and CDR2 sequences are MNHEY and SVGAGI. The CDR3 is made up of 13 amino acids.

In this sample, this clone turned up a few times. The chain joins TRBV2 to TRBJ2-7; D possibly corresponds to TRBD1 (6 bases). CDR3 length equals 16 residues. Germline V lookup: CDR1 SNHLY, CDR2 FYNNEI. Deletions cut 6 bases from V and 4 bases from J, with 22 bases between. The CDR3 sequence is CASSGLTDRIPYEQYF. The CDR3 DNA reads TGTGCCAGCAGCGGGTTAACCGACAGGATACCGTACGAGCAGTACTTC.

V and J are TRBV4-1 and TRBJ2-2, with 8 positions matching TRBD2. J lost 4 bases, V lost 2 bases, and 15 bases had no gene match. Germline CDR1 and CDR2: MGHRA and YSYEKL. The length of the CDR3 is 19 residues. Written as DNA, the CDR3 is TGCGCCAGCAGCCAACCCAGGGCAGCGGGGGCCCCAGGCACCGGGGAGCTGTTTTTT. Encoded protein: CASSQPRAAGAPGTGELFF.

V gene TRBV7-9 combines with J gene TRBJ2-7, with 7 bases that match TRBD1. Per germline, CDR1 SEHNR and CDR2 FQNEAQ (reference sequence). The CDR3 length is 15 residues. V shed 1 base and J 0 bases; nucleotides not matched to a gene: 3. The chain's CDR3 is CASSLDRGPSYEQYF. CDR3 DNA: TGTGCCAGCAGCTTAGACAGGGGACCCTCCTACGAGCAGTACTTC.